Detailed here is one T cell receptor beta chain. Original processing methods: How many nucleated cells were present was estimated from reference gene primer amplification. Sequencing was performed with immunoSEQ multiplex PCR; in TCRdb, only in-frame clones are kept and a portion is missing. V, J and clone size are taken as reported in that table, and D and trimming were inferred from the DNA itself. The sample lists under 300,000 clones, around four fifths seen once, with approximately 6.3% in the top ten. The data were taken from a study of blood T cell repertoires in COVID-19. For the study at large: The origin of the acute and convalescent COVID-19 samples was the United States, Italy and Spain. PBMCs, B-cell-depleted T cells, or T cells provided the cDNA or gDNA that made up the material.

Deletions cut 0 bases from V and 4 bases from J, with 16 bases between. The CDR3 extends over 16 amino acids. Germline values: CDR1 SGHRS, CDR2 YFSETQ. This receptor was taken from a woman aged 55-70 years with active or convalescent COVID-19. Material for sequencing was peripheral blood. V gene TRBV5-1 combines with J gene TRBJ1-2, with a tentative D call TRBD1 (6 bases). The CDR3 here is CASSLELAGDRYGYTF. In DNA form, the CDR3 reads TGCGCCAGCAGCTTGGAGCTCGCAGGGGATCGCTATGGCTACACCTTC.